Below are 26 T cell receptor beta chains sequenced from a single sample in a study of blood T cell repertoires in COVID-19. Clones were read by immunoSEQ multiplex PCR, and TCRdb kept only the in-frame ones, dropping some. Of some 200,000 clones in the sample, 65% to 85% were seen once. Sequenced material: PBMCs or T cells enriched from blood (not recorded which). The receptors were sampled from a woman in her thirties or forties with acute COVID-19.

The chain employs TRBV2 and TRBJ1-4, with a weak D call TRBD1 (5 bases). Looked up from germline, CDR1 is SNHLY and CDR2 is FYNNEI. V shed 7 bases and J shed 9 bases, with 18 bases lying between them. The CDR3 loop spans 14 amino acids. The CDR3 loop is CASKGGTPRKKLFF. In nucleotides, the CDR3 is TGTGCCAGCAAGGGCGGGACCCCTCGGAAAAAACTGTTTTTT.

The V call is TRBV6-5, the J call TRBJ1-2; D unresolved. V was shortened by 10 bases and J by 5 bases, with 11 bases between the two germline ends. The CDR3 is 11 residues long. The germline V gene has CDR1 MNHEY and CDR2 SVGAGI. For the CDR3, the DNA is TGTGCCACTCAGACTTTATATGGCTACACCTTC. This translates into CATQTLYGYTF.

This clone was recorded once. The rearrangement links TRBV3-1 (or the pseudogene TRBV3-2) to TRBJ2-7; 7 bases fit TRBD1. The germline CDR1 and CDR2 sequences are LGHDT and YNNKEL (reference sequence). Trimming took 8 bases from V and 7 from J; bases not matched to a gene: 14. The CDR3 totals 14 residues. CDR3 bases: TGTGCCAGCCGGGGCCGGGACAGCTTTTGGGAGCAGTACTTC. This codes for CASRGRDSFWEQYF.

This rearrangement joins TRBV9 to TRBJ2-7; the match to TRBD1 covers 9 bases. CDR1 and CDR2 (germline): SGDLS, YYNGEE. The ends lost 0 bases at V and 5 bases at J; junction bases unmatched: 3. The CDR3 consists of 14 residues. The CDR3 loop reads CASSVVGDRDEQYF. The CDR3 DNA reads as TGTGCCAGCAGCGTAGTGGGGGACAGGGACGAGCAGTACTTC.

The chain links TRBV19 to TRBJ2-1; 11 bases fit TRBD1. Per germline, CDR1 LNHDA and CDR2 SQIVND (reference sequence). Unmatched junction bases numbered 12, after V lost 4 bases and J lost 10 bases. The CDR3 has 16 amino acids. The CDR3 region has the DNA TGTGCCAGTAGTAGGGGTGGACAGGGGGCCATGGGGGAGCAGTTCTTC. This encodes CASSRGGQGAMGEQFF. The whole variable domain, filled in from reference TRBV19 and TRBJ2-1, reads DGGITQSPKYLFRKEGQNVTLSCEQNLNHDAMYWYRQDPGQGLRLIYYSQIVNDFQKGDIAEGYSVSREKKESFPLTVTSAQKNPTAFYLCASSRGGQGAMGEQFFGPGTRLTVL.

The rearrangement uses TRBV6-5 and TRBJ1-1; 7 bases agree with TRBD1. This CDR3 is built from 14 residues. Trimming cost V 2 bases and J 3 bases; bases outside gene matches: 3. Germline loops: CDR1 MNHEY, CDR2 SVGAGI. CDR3 DNA: TGTGCCAGCAGTTACACCACAGGGGACACTGAAGCTTTCTTT. It codes for CASSYTTGDTEAFF.

This clone was picked up a small number of times. The V and J genes are TRBV9 and TRBJ1-4; TRBD1 is a possible D gene (5 bases). Trimming removed 0 bases from V and 0 bases from J, with 18 bases in between. The germline V gene has CDR1 SGDLS and CDR2 YYNGEE. The CDR3 loop spans 19 amino acids. The CDR3 DNA reads as TGTGCCAGCAGCGTAGCTACCACCACCGCAGGGCCAACTAATGAAAAACTGTTTTTT. Translation gives CASSVATTTAGPTNEKLFF.

V and J are TRBV5-6 and TRBJ2-4; TRBD1 agrees at 7 bases. Losses at the gene ends were 1 base for V and 7 bases for J; bases not matched to a gene: 5. CDR3 length equals 14 residues. Looked up from germline, CDR1 is SGHDT and CDR2 is YYEEEE. CDR3 in amino acids: CASSLLGGENIQYF. The CDR3 nucleotides are TGTGCCAGCAGCTTGTTAGGGGGCGAGAACATTCAGTACTTC.

This chain connects TRBV6-2 or TRBV6-3 to TRBJ2-5; maybe TRBD2 (6 bases). This CDR3 has 18 amino acids. Germline lookup yields CDR1 MNHEY and CDR2 SVGEGT. The germline V and J ends were trimmed by 8 bases and 2 bases, with 27 bases remaining between them. This chain's CDR3 is CASGFRDSPPALQETQYF. The CDR3 nucleotides read TGTGCCAGCGGTTTCCGGGACTCCCCGCCGGCGTTACAAGAGACCCAGTACTTC.

The J gene is TRBJ1-5, the V gene TRBV19, with TRBD1 matching over 9 bases. This CDR3 region has 21 residues. Germline lookup yields CDR1 LNHDA and CDR2 SQIVND (reference sequence). V was pared by 3 bases and J by 2 bases, with 20 bases of the junction left unmatched. CDR3 sequence (DNA): TGTGCCAGTAGTATTTGGGCCCCCCAGGACAGGGGAATTAGTGGCAATCAGCCCCAGCATTTT. It yields the protein CASSIWAPQDRGISGNQPQHF. Full variable domain (outside the CDR3, taken from reference TRBV19 and TRBJ1-5): DGGITQSPKYLFRKEGQNVTLSCEQNLNHDAMYWYRQDPGQGLRLIYYSQIVNDFQKGDIAEGYSVSREKKESFPLTVTSAQKNPTAFYLCASSIWAPQDRGISGNQPQHFGDGTRLSIL.

Written as DNA, the CDR3 is TGCGCCAGCAGCCAAGAAGGAGGGGCGGCGACTAATGAAAAACTGTTTTTT. The encoded protein is CASSQEGGAATNEKLFF. The rearrangement links TRBV4-3 to TRBJ1-4; D is possibly TRBD1 (5 bases). With 0 bases removed from V and 2 bases from J, the gap between germline ends came to 13 bases. This CDR3 has 17 residues. In germline, CDR1 is LGHNA, CDR2 YSLEER.

This chain joins TRBV19 and TRBJ2-1; TRBD2 agrees at 10 bases. The CDR3 extends over 18 amino acids. After removal of 2 bases from V and 4 bases from J, the junction contained 11 bases not matched to a gene. Germline CDR1 LNHDA, CDR2 SQIVND (reference sequence). The CDR3 DNA reads TGTGCCAGTAGTATAAGGTTGGTAGCGGGAGGTTGGTACAATGAGCAGTTCTTC. As protein: CASSIRLVAGGWYNEQFF.

This clone was observed a single time. The chain is built from TRBV19 and TRBJ2-7, with D possibly being TRBD1 (6 bases). Germline V gene data show CDR1 as LNHDA and CDR2 as SQIVND (reference sequence). Trimming took 4 bases from V and 2 from J, leaving 21 bases between them. This CDR3 has 17 residues. CDR3 coding DNA: TGTGCCAGTAGTACGAACCCCCAGGGGTCCTCCACCTACGAGCAGTACTTC. This sequence encodes CASSTNPQGSSTYEQYF.

CDR3 loop: CASTLTGFYEQYF. For the CDR3, the DNA is TGTGCCAGCACCTTGACAGGCTTCTACGAGCAGTACTTC. The chain uses TRBV6-5 and TRBJ2-7; TRBD1 is a possible D gene (6 bases). Trimming took 7 bases from V and 3 from J, leaving 13 bases between them. Germline CDR1 and CDR2: MNHEY and SVGAGI. The CDR3 covers 13 residues.

The genes are TRBV2 and TRBJ1-4, with D perhaps TRBD1 (6 bases). Germline CDR1 reads SNHLY; CDR2 reads FYNNEI. The CDR3 spans 14 residues. Trimming removed 7 bases at V and 7 bases at J, with 16 bases between. CDR3 bases: TGTGCCAGCACCTCGACAGGAGCACCTGAAAAACTGTTTTTT. Residues: CASTSTGAPEKLFF.

V is TRBV19 and J is TRBJ2-4, with D possibly matching TRBD2 (6 bases). In germline, CDR1 is LNHDA, CDR2 SQIVND (reference sequence). The length of the CDR3 is 16 residues. Trimming removed 3 bases at V and 0 bases at J, with 12 bases between. CDR3 DNA sequence: TGTGCCAGTAGTATGGAGGGTGCTGGAGCCAAAAACATTCAGTACTTC. Translated: CASSMEGAGAKNIQYF.

The chain has TRBV10-3 and TRBJ2-5; maybe TRBD2 (6 bases). The germline V and J ends were trimmed by 4 bases and 2 bases, with 17 bases remaining between them. Germline assignment: CDR1 ENHRY and CDR2 SYGVKD. The CDR3 is 16 residues long. The CDR3 region is CAISGGRQGYQETQYF. The CDR3 nucleotides are TGTGCCATCAGTGGGGGGAGGCAGGGATATCAAGAGACCCAGTACTTC.

The chain is built from TRBV30 and TRBJ2-1; D is possibly TRBD2 (6 bases). Trimming took 7 bases from V and 9 from J, leaving 13 bases between them. This CDR3 spans 11 amino acids. CDR1 GTSNPN and CDR2 SVGIG come from the germline V gene (reference sequence). The CDR3 loop is CASTPGLEQFF. CDR3 DNA sequence: TGTGCCTCAACCCCGGGACTTGAGCAGTTCTTC. The full variable domain, completed using reference TRBV30 and TRBJ2-1, is SQTIHQWPATLVQPVGSPLSLECTVEGTSNPNLYWYRQAAGRGLQLLFYSVGIGQISSEVPQNLSASRPQDRQFILSSKKLLLSDSGFYLCASTPGLEQFFGPGTRLTVL.

The CDR3 region has the DNA TGTGCCGTAGGGGACAGCGATTCACCCCTCCACTTT. Its protein product is CAVGDSDSPLHF. The chain employs TRBV10-3 and TRBJ1-6; TRBD1 aligns across 7 bases. Trimming removed 11 bases from V and 8 bases from J; junction bases left unmatched: 6. The CDR3 is made up of 12 amino acids. Looked up from germline, CDR1 is ENHRY and CDR2 is SYGVKD.

This chain connects TRBV7-9 to TRBJ2-7; TRBD2 aligns across 12 bases. This CDR3 has 16 amino acids. After removal of 5 bases from V and 1 base from J, the junction contained 6 bases not matched to a gene. Per the germline V gene, CDR1 is SEHNR and CDR2 is FQNEAQ (reference sequence). The CDR3 protein is CASSPTTSGRSYEQYF. The CDR3 nucleotides are TGTGCCAGCAGCCCGACGACTAGCGGGAGATCCTACGAGCAGTACTTC.

A note on this clone: Germline and junction disagree at one end, which may indicate a read error. The genes are TRBV5-1 and TRBJ2-1, with TRBD2 as a possible D gene (6 bases). The germline CDR1 and CDR2 sequences are SGHRS and YFSETQ. The CDR3 contains 15 residues. CDR3 protein: CASRLGGGTYNEQFF. The CDR3 DNA follows: TGCGCCAGCCGCTTGGGAGGAGGGACTTACAATGAGCAGTTCTTC.

The CDR3 protein is CASSRDKKSPLHF. In DNA form, the CDR3 reads TGCGCCAGTTCCCGGGACAAAAAATCACCCCTCCACTTT. The genes are TRBV5-1 and TRBJ1-6; perhaps TRBD1 as D (6 bases). Germline V gives CDR1 SGHRS, CDR2 YFSETQ. CDR3 length: 13 amino acids. V lost 8 bases, J lost 10 bases, and 16 bases lay in between.

The V and J genes are TRBV19 and TRBJ1-3; D is undetermined. The germline V and J ends were trimmed by 10 bases and 4 bases, with 8 bases remaining between them. The CDR3 sequence is 11 residues long. The germline CDR1 and CDR2 sequences are LNHDA and SQIVND (reference sequence). The CDR3 DNA reads as TGTGCCACTGTAGTAGGAAACACCATATATTTT. This codes for CATVVGNTIYF. Using reference TRBV19 and TRBJ1-3 for the parts outside the CDR3, the full variable domain is DGGITQSPKYLFRKEGQNVTLSCEQNLNHDAMYWYRQDPGQGLRLIYYSQIVNDFQKGDIAEGYSVSREKKESFPLTVTSAQKNPTAFYLCATVVGNTIYFGEGSWLTVV.

This clone was observed a few times. J is TRBJ2-4 and V is TRBV2; 9 bases are a match to TRBD1. Germline V gene lookup returns CDR1 SNHLY and CDR2 FYNNEI. V trimming: 0 bases; J trimming: 1 base; junction bases outside the gene matches: 16. The CDR3 is 21 amino acids. In DNA form, the CDR3 reads TGTGCCAGCAGTGAAGCGCAATATCGGGACAGGGAAGACGGGGCCAAAAACATTCAGTACTTC. Translated: CASSEAQYRDREDGAKNIQYF.

The chain uses TRBV9 and TRBJ1-5, with D unresolved. CDR1 and CDR2 from the germline V gene are SGDLS and YYNGEE. The CDR3 has 16 residues. V lost 4 bases, J lost 7 bases, and 21 bases lay in between. This chain's CDR3 is CASSPRDSGGLQPQHF. The CDR3 region has the DNA TGTGCCAGCAGCCCGCGAGACTCGGGTGGCTTGCAGCCCCAGCATTTT.

This rearrangement joins TRBV2 to TRBJ1-5, with D uncertain. Germline V gene data show CDR1 as SNHLY and CDR2 as FYNNEI. The length of the CDR3 is 14 residues. V was pared by 3 bases and J by 4 bases, with 10 bases between. In DNA, the CDR3 is TGTGCCAGCAGTGACCGTCTTCGTAATCAGCCCCAGCATTTT. Translated, it gives CASSDRLRNQPQHF.